This T cell receptor (beta chain) was captured in a study of post-analysis software for immune sequencing data. Study observations and caveats: A few TRBV segments occurring more often in patients than controls included TRBV5-6, TRBV5-1 and TRBV20-1.

The V end was cut by 4 bases, the J end by 1 base, with 10 bases between. There are 14 residues in the CDR3. Per the germline V gene, CDR1 is SGHVS and CDR2 is FNYEAQ. The TCR beta cDNA libraries contained unique molecular identifiers. TCRdb ran MiXCR on the PCR reads and lists one entry per CDR3 protein. The data contain hundreds of thousands of distinct CDR3 sequences, approximately 30% of them singletons. This clonotype was counted only a few times. Its target is not known. The TCR was taken from a girl aged 10 to 17 with multiple sclerosis. This chain links TRBV7-6 with TRBJ1-1; D may be TRBD1 (6 bases). What was sequenced was blood. Here the CDR3 reads CASSSGQRNTEAFF. The DNA for the CDR3 is TGTGCCAGCAGCTCCGGACAGAGGAACACTGAAGCTTTCTTT.